This TCR beta chain was recorded in a study of blood T cell repertoires in COVID-19. Study at large: PBMCs, B-cell-depleted T cells, or T cells provided the cDNA or gDNA that made up the material.

The table came from immunoSEQ multiplex PCR; TCRdb's copy has only in-frame clones and leaves some out. The sample yields about 220,000 clones, around 84% seen once. V trimming: 3 bases; J trimming: 0 bases; junction bases outside the gene matches: 8. Germline V gene sequence: CDR1 MNHEY, CDR2 SMNVEV (reference sequence). The CDR3 is 18 amino acids. The origin of this receptor is a man aged 25-45 years with active or convalescent COVID-19. V and J are TRBV27 and TRBJ2-5; 12 bases align to TRBD2. Sequenced input: peripheral blood. CDR3 sequence: CASSFRLAGEGNQETQYF. The CDR3, as DNA: TGTGCCAGCAGTTTCCGACTAGCGGGAGAGGGGAACCAAGAGACCCAGTACTTC.